The clone carrying this TCR beta chain was recorded many times. Its matching antigen is unknown. The authors built TCR beta libraries using iRepertoire HTBI primers and Arm-PCR of CDR3 regions. TCRdb processed the multiplex PCR reads anew with MiXCR; each CDR3 protein has one entry. The repertoire holds 250,000 or so distinct CDR3 sequences, with 20% to 25% as singletons. Stated time point: newly diagnosed GD, antithyroid drugs for less than 3 months. Extracted PBMC RNA gave rise to the TCR library. Graves' disease diagnosis relied on American Thyroid Association guidelines. The sample comes from a study of regulatory T cells in long-lasting Graves disease. The CDR3 has 15 amino acids. V gave up 0 bases and J gave up 10 bases, with 14 bases separating them. In germline, CDR1 is SGHKS, CDR2 YYEKEE (reference sequence). Study-wide findings and caveats: Persistent disease showed a preference for TRBV28, TRBJ1-2 and TRBJ2-5. It was possible that the small sample size reduced accuracy.

V usage is TRBV5-5 and J usage is TRBJ1-6; tentatively, D is TRBD1 (5 bases). Sequenced here: peripheral blood mononuclear cells (PBMCs), sampled at new diagnosis, from a patient treated with antithyroid drugs. This receptor was taken from a female donor with Graves disease. The CDR3 sequence is CASSLVPSGDSPLHF. CDR3 nucleotides: TGTGCCAGCAGCTTGGTCCCATCGGGGGACTCACCCCTCCACTTT. The complete variable domain, with remaining parts taken from reference TRBV5-5 and TRBJ1-6, reads DAGVTQSPTHLIKTRGQQVTLRCSPISGHKSVSWYQQVLGQGPQFIFQYYEKEERGRGNFPDRFSARQFPNYSSELNVNALLLGDSALYLCASSLVPSGDSPLHFGNGTRLTVT.